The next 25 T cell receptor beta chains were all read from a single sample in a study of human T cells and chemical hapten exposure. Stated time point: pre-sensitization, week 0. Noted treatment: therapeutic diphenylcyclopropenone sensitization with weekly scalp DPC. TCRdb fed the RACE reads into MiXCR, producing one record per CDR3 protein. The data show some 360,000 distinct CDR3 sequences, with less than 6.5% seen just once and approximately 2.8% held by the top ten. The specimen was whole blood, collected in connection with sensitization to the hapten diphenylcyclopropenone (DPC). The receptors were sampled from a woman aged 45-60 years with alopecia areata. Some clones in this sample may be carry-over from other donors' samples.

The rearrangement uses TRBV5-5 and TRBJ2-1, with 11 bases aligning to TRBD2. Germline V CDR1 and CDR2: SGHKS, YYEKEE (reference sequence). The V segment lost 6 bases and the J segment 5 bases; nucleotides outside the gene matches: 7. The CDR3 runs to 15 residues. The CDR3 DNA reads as TGTGCCAGCACCCTTGTGACTAGCGGGGACAATGAGCAGTTCTTC. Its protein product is CASTLVTSGDNEQFF. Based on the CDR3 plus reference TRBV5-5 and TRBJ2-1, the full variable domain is DAGVTQSPTHLIKTRGQQVTLRCSPISGHKSVSWYQQVLGQGPQFIFQYYEKEERGRGNFPDRFSARQFPNYSSELNVNALLLGDSALYLCASTLVTSGDNEQFFGPGTRLTVL.

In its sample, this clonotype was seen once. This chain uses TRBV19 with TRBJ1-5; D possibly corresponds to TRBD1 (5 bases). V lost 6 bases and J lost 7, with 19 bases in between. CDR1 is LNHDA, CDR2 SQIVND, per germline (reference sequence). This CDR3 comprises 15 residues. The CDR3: CASSASRVNWQPQHF. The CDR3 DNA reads TGTGCCAGTAGCGCGAGCAGGGTCAATTGGCAGCCCCAGCATTTT.

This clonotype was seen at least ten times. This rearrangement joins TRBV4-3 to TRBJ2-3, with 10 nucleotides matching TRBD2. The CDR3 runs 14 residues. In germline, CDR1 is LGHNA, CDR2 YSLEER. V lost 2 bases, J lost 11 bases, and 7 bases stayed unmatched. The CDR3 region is CASSQTSSGSRQYF. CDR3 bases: TGCGCCAGCAGCCAAACTTCTAGCGGGAGCCGGCAGTATTTT.

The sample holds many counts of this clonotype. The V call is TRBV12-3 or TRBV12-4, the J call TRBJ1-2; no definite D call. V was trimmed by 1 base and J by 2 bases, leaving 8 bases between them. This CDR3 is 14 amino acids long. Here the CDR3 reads CASSLGGTNYGYTF. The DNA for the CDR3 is TGTGCCAGCAGTTTAGGGGGAACGAACTATGGCTACACCTTC.

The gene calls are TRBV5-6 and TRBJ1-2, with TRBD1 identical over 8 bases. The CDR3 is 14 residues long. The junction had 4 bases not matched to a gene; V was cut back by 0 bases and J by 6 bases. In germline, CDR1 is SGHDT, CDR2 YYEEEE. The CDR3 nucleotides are TGTGCCAGCAGCTTGGCGGACAGGGCGGATGGCTACACCTTC. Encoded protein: CASSLADRADGYTF.

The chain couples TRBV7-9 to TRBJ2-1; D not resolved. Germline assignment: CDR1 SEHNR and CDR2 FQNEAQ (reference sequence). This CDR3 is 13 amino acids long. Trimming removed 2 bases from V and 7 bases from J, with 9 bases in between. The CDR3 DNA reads TGTGCCAGCAGCTTATTCCACGAGAATGAGCAGTTCTTC. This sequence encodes CASSLFHENEQFF.

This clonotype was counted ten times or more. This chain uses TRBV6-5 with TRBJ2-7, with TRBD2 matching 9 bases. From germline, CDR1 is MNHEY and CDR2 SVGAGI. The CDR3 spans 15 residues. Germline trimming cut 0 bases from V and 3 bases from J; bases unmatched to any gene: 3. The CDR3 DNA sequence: TGTGCCAGCAGTTACTCATCGCGGGAGGGCTACGAGCAGTACTTC. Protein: CASSYSSREGYEQYF.

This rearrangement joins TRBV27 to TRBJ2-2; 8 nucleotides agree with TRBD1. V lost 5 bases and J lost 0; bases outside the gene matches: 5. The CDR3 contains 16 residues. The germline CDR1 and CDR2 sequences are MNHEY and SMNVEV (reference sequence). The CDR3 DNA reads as TGTGCCAGCAGTACCCGACAGGGGTCGAACACCGGGGAGCTGTTTTTT. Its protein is CASSTRQGSNTGELFF.

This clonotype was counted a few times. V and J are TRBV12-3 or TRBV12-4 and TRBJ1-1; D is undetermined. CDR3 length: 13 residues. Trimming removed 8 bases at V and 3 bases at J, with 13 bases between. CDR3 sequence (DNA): TGTGCCAGCGCTAGAAAGCCGGACACTGAAGCTTTCTTT. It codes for CASARKPDTEAFF.

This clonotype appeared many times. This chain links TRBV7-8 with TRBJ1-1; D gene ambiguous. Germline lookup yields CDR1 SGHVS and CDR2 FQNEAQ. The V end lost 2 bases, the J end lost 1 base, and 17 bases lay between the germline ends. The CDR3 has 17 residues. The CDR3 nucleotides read TGTGCCAGCAGCTTAAATCGGATCCGGTACCCGAACACTGAAGCTTTCTTT. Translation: CASSLNRIRYPNTEAFF.

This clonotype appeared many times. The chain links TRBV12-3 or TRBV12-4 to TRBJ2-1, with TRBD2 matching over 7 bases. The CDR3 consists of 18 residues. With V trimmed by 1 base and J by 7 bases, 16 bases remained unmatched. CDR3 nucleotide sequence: TGTGCCAGCAGTTTAGGGGGGGGTAGCGCTCGTCGCCTTAATGAGCAGTTCTTC. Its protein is CASSLGGGSARRLNEQFF.

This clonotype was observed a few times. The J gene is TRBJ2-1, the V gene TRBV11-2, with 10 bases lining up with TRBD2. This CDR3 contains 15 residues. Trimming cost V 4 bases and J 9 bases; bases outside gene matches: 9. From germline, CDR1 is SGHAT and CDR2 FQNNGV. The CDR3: CASSSRTSGGAEQFF. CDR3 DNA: TGTGCCAGCAGCTCCCGGACTAGCGGCGGAGCTGAGCAGTTCTTC.

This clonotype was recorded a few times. Here the CDR3 DNA reads TGTGCCAGCAGCTTACTGCCTGGGGAGCAGTACTTC. Its translation is CASSLLPGEQYF. This sequence joins TRBV7-2 and TRBJ2-7; unclear D gene. CDR1 and CDR2 from the germline V gene are SGHTA and FQGNSA. The CDR3 loop spans 12 amino acids. With 2 bases removed from V and 7 bases from J, the gap between germline ends came to 9 bases.

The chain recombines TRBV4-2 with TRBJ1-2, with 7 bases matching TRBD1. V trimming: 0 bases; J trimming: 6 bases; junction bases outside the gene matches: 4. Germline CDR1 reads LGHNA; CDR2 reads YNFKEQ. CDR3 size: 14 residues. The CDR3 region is CASSQDRTGNGYTF. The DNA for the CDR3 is TGTGCCAGCAGCCAAGATCGGACAGGAAATGGCTACACCTTC.

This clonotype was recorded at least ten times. CDR3 sequence: CSAREVYF. The DNA for the CDR3 is TGCAGTGCTAGAGAGGTGTATTTT. This chain connects TRBV20-1 to TRBJ2-3; D unresolved. Germline assignment: CDR1 DFQATT and CDR2 SNEGSKA (reference sequence). Between the trimmed V and J ends, which lost 0 bases and 14 bases, there was a span of 3 bases. The CDR3 runs to 8 residues.

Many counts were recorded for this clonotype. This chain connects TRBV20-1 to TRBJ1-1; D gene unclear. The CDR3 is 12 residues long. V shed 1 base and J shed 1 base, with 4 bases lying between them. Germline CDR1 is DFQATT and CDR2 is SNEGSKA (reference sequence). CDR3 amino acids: CSARGANTEAFF. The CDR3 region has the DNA TGCAGTGCTAGAGGGGCGAACACTGAAGCTTTCTTT.

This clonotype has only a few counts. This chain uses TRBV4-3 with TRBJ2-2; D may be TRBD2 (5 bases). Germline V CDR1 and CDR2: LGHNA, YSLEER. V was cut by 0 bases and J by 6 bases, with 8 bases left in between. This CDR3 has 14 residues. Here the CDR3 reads CASSQDPEAGELFF. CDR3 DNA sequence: TGCGCCAGCAGCCAAGATCCGGAGGCCGGGGAGCTGTTTTTT.

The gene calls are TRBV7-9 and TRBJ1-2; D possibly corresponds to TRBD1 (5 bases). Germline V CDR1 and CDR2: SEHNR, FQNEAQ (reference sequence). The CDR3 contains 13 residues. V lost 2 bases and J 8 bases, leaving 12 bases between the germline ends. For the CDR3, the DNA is TGTGCCAGCAGCTTACAAGGGGCTTTCGGCTACACCTTC. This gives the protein CASSLQGAFGYTF.

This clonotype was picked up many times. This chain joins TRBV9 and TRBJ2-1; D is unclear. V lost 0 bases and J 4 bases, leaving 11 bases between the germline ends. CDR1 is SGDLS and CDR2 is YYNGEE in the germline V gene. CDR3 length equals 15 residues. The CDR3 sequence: CASSVGRGVYNEQFF. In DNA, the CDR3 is TGTGCCAGCAGCGTAGGGCGAGGAGTTTACAATGAGCAGTTCTTC.

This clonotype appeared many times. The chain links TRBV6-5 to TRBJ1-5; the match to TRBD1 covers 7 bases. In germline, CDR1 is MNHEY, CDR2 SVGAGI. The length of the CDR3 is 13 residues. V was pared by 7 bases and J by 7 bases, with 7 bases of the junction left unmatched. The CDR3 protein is CASNRGAGQPQHF. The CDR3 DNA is TGTGCCAGCAACAGGGGCGCGGGGCAGCCCCAGCATTTT.

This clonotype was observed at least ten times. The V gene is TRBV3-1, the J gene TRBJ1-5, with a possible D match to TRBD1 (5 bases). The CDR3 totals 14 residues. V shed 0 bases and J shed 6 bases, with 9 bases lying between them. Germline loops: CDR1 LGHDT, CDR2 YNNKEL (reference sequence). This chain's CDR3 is CASSQDKGRQPQHF. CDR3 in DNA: TGTGCCAGCAGCCAAGATAAGGGACGTCAGCCCCAGCATTTT.

The CDR3 sequence: CASSPHTGSNTEAFF. In DNA form, the CDR3 reads TGTGCCAGCAGCCCGCATACAGGCTCTAACACTGAAGCTTTCTTT. The V call is TRBV7-9, the J call TRBJ1-1; D is perhaps TRBD1 (5 bases). Germline loops: CDR1 SEHNR, CDR2 FQNEAQ (reference sequence). The CDR3 is 15 residues long. Trimming left V 5 bases short and J 2 bases short, with 15 bases between.

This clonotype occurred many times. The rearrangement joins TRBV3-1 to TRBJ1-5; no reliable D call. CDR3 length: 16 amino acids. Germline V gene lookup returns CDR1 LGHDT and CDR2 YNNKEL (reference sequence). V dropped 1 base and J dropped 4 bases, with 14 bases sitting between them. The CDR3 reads CASSQASRAANQPQHF. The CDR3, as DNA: TGTGCCAGCAGCCAAGCCTCCCGGGCAGCAAATCAGCCCCAGCATTTT.

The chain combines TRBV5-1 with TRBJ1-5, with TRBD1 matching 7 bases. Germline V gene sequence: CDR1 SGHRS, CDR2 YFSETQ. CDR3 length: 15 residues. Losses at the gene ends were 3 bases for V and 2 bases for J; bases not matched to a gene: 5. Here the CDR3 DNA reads TGCGCCAGCAGCTCAGGGACAGAAGGCAATCAGCCCCAGCATTTT. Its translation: CASSSGTEGNQPQHF.

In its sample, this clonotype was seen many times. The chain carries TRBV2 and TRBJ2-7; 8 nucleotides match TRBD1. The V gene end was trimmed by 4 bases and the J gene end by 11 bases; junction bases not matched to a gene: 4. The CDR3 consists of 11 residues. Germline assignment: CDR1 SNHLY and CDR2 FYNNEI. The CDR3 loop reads CASSAGGQEYF. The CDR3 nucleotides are TGTGCCAGCAGTGCAGGGGGACAGGAGTACTTC.